This T cell receptor (beta chain) emerged from a study of shared clonotypes between healthy human individuals. Study-wide context: CD4 naive and memory got three plates each, CD8 naive two, CD8 memory one. The study's findings and limits: Though the depth was large, rarefaction showed that sorted-subset sequencing was incomplete.

Naive CD45RA+ and memory CD45RA-negative subsets were split from CD4+ cells. As concerns this clone: Its target is unknown.

TCRdb's copy holds only in-frame clones and misses some; the assay was immunoSEQ multiplex PCR. The data show roughly 2 million clones, with over 85% seen just once and roughly 0.13% held by the top ten. This CDR3 spans 15 amino acids. Per germline, CDR1 MDHEN and CDR2 SYDVKM. The V end lost 6 bases, the J end lost 0 bases, and 13 bases lay between the germline ends. This receptor was identified in a man younger than 30 in good health. Sequenced sample: naive CD4+ T cells sorted from blood. Subset specified: CD45RA+ positively selected. The chain links TRBV28 to TRBJ2-3, with D possibly being TRBD1 (6 bases). The CDR3 DNA is TGTGCCAGCAGGCCGCAGGGGAGTAGCACAGATACGCAGTATTTT. Its protein product is CASRPQGSSTDTQYF.